The 16 T cell receptor beta chains given below trace back to one sample, sequenced in a study of blood T cells in healthy people across ages. Through a sample-barcoded 5' primer and a J-beta primer mix, a second PCR was run for roughly 7 to 11 cycles. TCRdb itself ran the 5' RACE reads through MiXCR, one entry per CDR3 protein. The sample holds 650,000 to 1,000,000 distinct CDR3 sequences, about 36% seen once. The sequenced material came from blood. Receptors originate from a man between 18 and 29 years old in good health.

Comment on this clonotype: One junction end does not reproduce the germline sequence, and a read error may be involved. The V and J genes are TRBV5-1 and TRBJ2-7; no clear D. Germline V gives CDR1 SGHRS, CDR2 YFSETQ. This CDR3 region has 13 residues. In DNA form, the CDR3 reads TGCGCCAGCGGCCGCGAGAGAGGCTACGGGCAGTACTTC. Translated, it gives CASGRERGYGQYF.

Worth noting for this clonotype: One junction end disagrees with the germline gene, perhaps due to a read error. This sequence joins TRBV12-3 or TRBV12-4 and TRBJ1-2; D gene unclear. This CDR3 comprises 12 residues. CDR3 sequence (DNA): TGTGCCGGCAGTTTAGGGCCACTCGGCTACACCTTC. Translating it yields CAGSLGPLGYTF.

This chain uses TRBV7-2 with TRBJ1-4; no clear D gene. CDR1 is SGHTA, CDR2 FQGNSA, per germline. Trimming took off 1 base at V and 4 bases at J, with 7 bases between the two ends. The CDR3 runs 14 residues. The CDR3 sequence: CASSLGRINEKLFF. For the CDR3, the DNA is TGTGCCAGCAGCTTAGGCAGGATTAATGAAAAACTGTTTTTT.

Details on this clonotype: Since a much larger clone is just one base distant, this may be a read error. The chain employs TRBV10-3 and TRBJ2-3; TRBD2 might be the D (6 bases). The CDR3 consists of 15 residues. Germline V CDR1 and CDR2: ENHRY, SYGVKD. This CDR3 is CAVSESEGTRGTQYF. The CDR3 DNA reads as TGTGCCGTCAGTGAGTCGGAGGGAACTCGCGGTACGCAGTATTTT.

V and J are TRBV6-5 and TRBJ2-4; maybe TRBD2 (5 bases). The DNA matches TRBJ2-5 better at its end, which makes the J call doubtful. The CDR3 has 14 residues. The germline V gene encodes CDR1 MNHEY and CDR2 SVGAGI. As DNA, the CDR3 is TGTGCCAGCAGTTACGCAGCCCGAGGGGAGACCCAGTACTTC. Translated: CASSYAARGETQYF.

This chain uses TRBV10-3 with TRBJ2-7; perhaps TRBD2 as D (5 bases). The germline gives CDR1 ENHRY, CDR2 SYGVKD. With 3 bases removed from V and 0 bases from J, the gap between germline ends came to 15 bases. The CDR3 runs to 16 residues. CDR3 DNA: TGTGCCATCAGTGACATGGCCACGGGGAGCTCCTACGAGCAGTACTTC. It encodes CAISDMATGSSYEQYF.

The chain's CDR3 is CASSLGGPSGYTF. CDR3 bases: TGTGCCAGCAGTTTGGGGGGGCCAAGTGGCTACACCTTC. The V gene is TRBV27, the J gene TRBJ1-2; TRBD1 might be the D (6 bases). The germline V gene encodes CDR1 MNHEY and CDR2 SMNVEV (reference sequence). V was clipped by 3 bases and J by 7 bases, with 12 bases between them. The CDR3 totals 13 residues.

This clonotype was counted only a few times. V usage is TRBV4-2 and J usage is TRBJ2-1, with D possibly TRBD1 on 6 matching bases. This CDR3 spans 15 amino acids. The V and J ends lost 5 bases and 6 bases respectively, with 17 bases between them. Per germline, CDR1 LGHNA and CDR2 YNFKEQ. The CDR3 nucleotides are TGTGCCAGCAGCTACGAGACAGGAGAATCCAATGAGCAGTTCTTC. Protein product: CASSYETGESNEQFF.

The rearrangement uses TRBV4-3 and TRBJ1-2; D gene uncertain. This CDR3 is 14 amino acids long. The germline V and J ends were trimmed by 0 bases and 5 bases, with 10 bases remaining between them. From germline, CDR1 is LGHNA and CDR2 YSLEER. CDR3 protein: CASSQDRWGYGYTF. CDR3 coding DNA: TGCGCCAGCAGCCAAGATCGGTGGGGTTATGGCTACACCTTC.

This clonotype came up a few times. The chain carries TRBV4-3 and TRBJ2-1, with a possible D match to TRBD1 (6 bases). Trimming stripped 6 bases from V and 12 bases from J, with 18 bases between. Germline V gene data show CDR1 as LGHNA and CDR2 as YSLEER. The CDR3 runs to 13 residues. CDR3 loop: CASSRNRAYGQFF. CDR3 nucleotides: TGCGCCAGCAGTCGAAACAGGGCCTATGGGCAGTTCTTC.

The CDR3 bases are TGTGCCAGCAGTTATGGGAGGCCCACCTATGGCTACACCTTC. This codes for CASSYGRPTYGYTF. This chain uses TRBV6-2 or TRBV6-3 with TRBJ1-2; D is undetermined. Germline CDR1 reads MNHEY; CDR2 reads SVGEGT. CDR3 length: 14 amino acids. With 3 bases removed from V and 4 bases from J, the gap between germline ends came to 12 bases.

The gene calls are TRBV24-1 and TRBJ1-2, with no clear D. V was pared by 3 bases and J by 10 bases, with 11 bases between. The CDR3 is made up of 12 amino acids. Germline CDR1 reads KGHDR; CDR2 reads SFDVKD. The CDR3 nucleotides read TGTGCCACCAGTGATGCTGGACGTGACTACACCTTC. Protein sequence: CATSDAGRDYTF.

The chain carries TRBV6-2 or TRBV6-3 and TRBJ2-1, with 9 bases that match TRBD2. Germline assignment: CDR1 MNHEY and CDR2 SVGEGT. The trim removed 10 bases at V and 13 bases at J, leaving 11 bases unmatched. The CDR3 spans 12 residues. The CDR3 sequence: CATTTSGETQFF. The CDR3 DNA reads as TGTGCCACCACGACTAGCGGAGAGACCCAGTTCTTC.

This chain uses TRBV11-2 with TRBJ2-3, with 7 bases matching TRBD2. J gave up 6 bases and V 3 bases, and 6 bases lay outside the gene matches. The CDR3 totals 14 residues. From germline, CDR1 is SGHAT and CDR2 FQNNGV. CDR3 amino acids: CASSFRRGVDTQYF. The CDR3 bases are TGTGCCAGCAGCTTCCGCCGGGGGGTTGATACGCAGTATTTT.

A remark on this clonotype: One base away lies a much larger clone, so this may be a sequencing read error. V usage is TRBV4-2 and J usage is TRBJ2-1; D gene ambiguous. The ends were cut back, 0 bases at V and 13 bases at J, with 16 bases in the middle. CDR1 LGHNA and CDR2 YNFKEQ come from the germline V gene. This CDR3 spans 14 amino acids. The CDR3 sequence: CASSQEEAGETQFF. As DNA, the CDR3 is TGTGCCAGCAGCCAAGAAGAAGCTGGCGAGACCCAGTTCTTC.

The rearrangement links TRBV9 to TRBJ2-3; D gene unclear. The CDR3 length is 14 residues. In germline, CDR1 is SGDLS, CDR2 YYNGEE. Trimming took 0 bases from V and 4 from J, leaving 9 bases between them. The CDR3 spells CASSVASVPDTQYF. The CDR3, as DNA: TGTGCCAGCAGCGTAGCGAGTGTCCCAGATACGCAGTATTTT.